This T cell receptor beta chain was sequenced in a study of control samples from healthy donors and cancer patients. The CDR3 spans 13 residues. Germline V gene data show CDR1 as KGHSH and CDR2 as LQKENI. V lost 3 bases, J lost 2 bases, and 7 bases lay in between. The data were produced by immunoSEQ multiplex PCR, yet TCRdb's version contains in-frame clones alone and is incomplete. The sample gives 70,000 or so clones, approximately 84% of which show up once; about 3.1% is in the top ten. The sequence was obtained from a woman aged 45-59 years with lung cancer. V is TRBV18 and J is TRBJ2-5, with D hard to call. Sequencing input: PBMCs. CDR3 sequence: CASSPSRQETQYF. CDR3 nucleotide sequence: TGTGCCAGCTCACCCAGCCGGCAAGAGACCCAGTACTTC.